This T cell receptor (beta chain) was captured by sequencing in a study of T cells in Graves' hyperthyroidism and ophthalmopathy. Authors of the study amplified TCR beta CDR3 regions from RNA transcripts. During a first-round RT-PCR of the TCR CDR3, the HTBI primer set was used. From the multiplex PCR reads, TCRdb called clonotypes with MiXCR, one entry per CDR3 protein. The sample records hundreds of thousands of distinct CDR3 sequences, roughly 37% being singletons. Between the trimmed V and J ends, which lost 0 bases and 1 base, there was a span of 10 bases. Germline V gene data show CDR1 as SGHKS and CDR2 as YYEKEE (reference sequence). The CDR3 is 15 amino acids.

This chain uses TRBV5-5 with TRBJ1-2; D is unclear. This TCR came from a man aged 18 to 35 with Graves' hyperthyroidism. Sequencing input: blood. For the CDR3, the DNA is TGTGCCAGCAGCTTGGAGATGGGATTTAACTATGGCTACACCTTC. Residues: CASSLEMGFNYGYTF.